Sequencing of this T cell receptor beta chain was carried out in a study of T-cell reconstitution after alpha-beta-depleted transplantation in children. General study results and limits: Surviving recipient T cells and intrathymic progenitors accounted for some patients' high TCRbeta diversity at day 60. In patients about two months after transplant, alpha-beta T cells reportedly arose from several hundred expanded graft clones. The authors attributed T-cell counts and diversity one year after transplant mostly to newly produced T cells.

The CDR3 loop spans 14 amino acids. Germline loops: CDR1 SGHNT, CDR2 YENEEA. V shed 5 bases and J shed 2 bases, with 12 bases lying between them. The authors prepared the TCRbeta library with unique molecular identifiers. A single record per CDR3 protein comes from TCRdb applying MiXCR to the PCR reads. Among about 420,000 distinct CDR3 sequences listed, about 17% were seen once. About this clonotype: Its antigen is undetermined.

V and J are TRBV11-3 and TRBJ2-5; unclear D gene. The starting material was PBMCs, mostly from graft donor cells, obtained 360 days after TCRalphabeta/CD19-depleted stem cell transplant. This receptor was taken from a boy in the first two years of life who had a stem cell transplant for Wiskott-Aldrich syndrome, so the T cells may come from the graft donor. The CDR3 coding sequence is TGTGCCAGCAGCACCCGGACCTTACAAGAGACCCAGTACTTC. Protein sequence: CASSTRTLQETQYF.